This T cell receptor (beta chain) derives from a study of T cells in Graves' hyperthyroidism and ophthalmopathy. The cohort's ophthalmopathy patients, a group with duration under 3 months, had a Clinical Activity Score of at least 3 and a NOSPECS grade of at least 4. PBMCs came from 9 to 10 ml fresh peripheral blood. The germline V gene has CDR1 SGHRS and CDR2 YFSETQ. The CDR3 loop spans 15 amino acids. Trimming stripped 4 bases from V and 2 bases from J, with 13 bases between. Regarding the study as a whole: Ophthalmopathy cases were set apart from stable hyperthyroidism by a 13 V-J model.

Using RNA transcripts as the source, TCR beta CDR3 regions were amplified. HTBI primers drove first-round RT-PCR of the TCR CDR3. TCRdb re-called the multiplex PCR reads with MiXCR, one entry per CDR3 protein. Of under 350,000 distinct CDR3 sequences in the sample, more than 15% were seen once. The table lists this clonotype with a few counts. Its specificity is unknown. This receptor was identified in a woman aged 55-69 years with Graves' ophthalmopathy. The sample was blood. The rearrangement uses TRBV5-1 and TRBJ1-3; TRBD1 might be the D (5 bases). The CDR3 region has the DNA TGCGCCAGCAGCCGAGGACAAACAACTGGAAACACCATATATTTT. Translating gives CASSRGQTTGNTIYF.